This T cell receptor beta chain originates from a study of CD8 T cells in Susac syndrome. Whole-study findings and limits: The relatively small number of individuals in the TCR sequencing and HLA analysis was acknowledged by the study.

As regards this clonotype: No antigen is known for it. The junction does not match germline at one end; this may be a read error.

The V gene's germline CDR1 is SNHLY and CDR2 FYNNEI. The CDR3 covers 14 residues. Controls were age- and sex-matched healthy donors. Through negative isolation, CD4+ and CD8+ T cells were obtained, while TEMRA cells were enriched using FACS. An amount of RNA that ranged from roughly 0.5 to 1 ug was reverse transcribed with random hexamers. Multiplex immunoSEQ PCR targeted 54 Vbeta and 13 Jbeta TCR beta segments. Using its own MiXCR run on the immunoSEQ multiplex PCR reads, TCRdb lists one record per CDR3 protein. The sample yields some 190,000 distinct CDR3 sequences, 93% seen once. The sample taken for sequencing was CD4+ T cells from PBMCs. This TCR came from a human donor in good health. The chain links TRBV2 to TRBJ2-2, with 7 nucleotides matching TRBD1. The CDR3 region is CATSPDRNAGELFF. As DNA, the CDR3 is TGTGCCACCTCGCCGGACAGGAACGCCGGGGAGCTGTTTTTT.